The sample holds a few counts of the clone carrying this T cell receptor (beta chain). Its cognate antigen is unknown. A much larger clone differs by one base, so this may be a read error. V was pared by 4 bases and J by 6 bases, with 16 bases between. CDR1 and CDR2 (germline): MDHEN, SYDVKM. The CDR3 length is 14 residues. Investigators prepared the TCR beta libraries by applying iRepertoire HTBI primers and Arm-PCR of CDR3 regions. Per the original data handling: 60 to 65 TRBV and 11 to 15 TRBJ segments were identified across samples. TCRdb reprocessed the multiplex PCR reads via MiXCR and lists one record per CDR3 protein. TCRdb, not the authors, supplied the V and J calls. In the table there are roughly 490,000 distinct CDR3 sequences, about 20% of which are singletons. These data belong to a study of regulatory T cells in long-lasting Graves disease. The study, taken as a whole, reports: The TCR repertoire of persistent Graves' patients was less diverse than that of newly diagnosed ones. Persistent disease was associated with favored TRBV28 usage and with favored use of TRBJ1-2 and TRBJ2-5.

Time point here: persistent/refractory GD, antithyroid drugs over 5 years with positive TRAb. The TCR library was prepared using RNA isolated from PBMCs. As a group, patients came from one endocrinology department in Xi'an, China. The genes are TRBV28 and TRBJ2-7; possible D gene TRBD2, 5 bases. Sequenced material: peripheral blood mononuclear cells (PBMCs), taken when the disease was refractory, from a patient treated with antithyroid drugs. This receptor was identified in a female donor with Graves disease. The CDR3 loop is CASSSWTVFCEQYF. The CDR3 nucleotides are TGTGCCAGCAGTTCATGGACTGTTTTCTGCGAGCAGTACTTC.